These T cell receptor beta chains were read from a single sample in a study of shared clonotypes between healthy human individuals. Clones were sequenced by immunoSEQ multiplex PCR, and TCRdb holds only the in-frame ones, with some missing. The sample has 950,000 to 1,300,000 clones, about 75% seen once. What was sequenced was memory CD4+ T cells sorted from blood. The receptor source for this set is a man aged 18 to 35 in good health. CDR3s include the opening cysteine and the closing phenylalanine or tryptophan. Each record gives: J gene, D gene, clone size, V gene, CDR3 protein, CDR3 DNA. The D gene is left open where the match is weak. Some rows have no size entry. The others give once, few or many, or a class for an expanded clone.

>TRBJ2-7|.|once|TRBV5-4
CASSLDLTSGEQYF
TGTGCCAGCAGCTTGGATCTCACGTCGGGCGAGCAGTACTTC
>TRBJ2-1|TRBD1|.|TRBV7-9
CASSPPGTGGNEQFF
TGTGCCAGCAGCCCTCCGGGAACAGGGGGCAATGAGCAGTTCTTC
>TRBJ2-7|TRBD1|.|TRBV28
CASFADRVSYEQYF
TGTGCCAGCTTTGCCGACAGGGTCTCCTACGAGCAGTACTTC
>TRBJ1-2|.|few|TRBV11-2
CASSQQGIVSGPPF
TGTGCCAGCAGCCAACAGGGAATCGTATCGGGTCCACCTTTC
>TRBJ1-2|.|.|TRBV18
CASSPGLANYGYTF
TGTGCCAGCTCACCAGGGTTAGCTAACTATGGCTACACCTTC
>TRBJ2-1|TRBD2|.|TRBV7-8
CASSSSGGASYNEQFF
TGTGCCAGCAGCTCCAGCGGGGGGGCCTCCTACAATGAGCAGTTCTTC
>TRBJ2-3|.|.|TRBV2
CASILSTPDTQYF
TGTGCCAGCATTTTGTCGACGCCCGATACGCAGTATTTT
>TRBJ2-3|TRBD1|.|TRBV7-8
CASSSKDRAGPDTQYF
TGTGCCAGCAGCTCCAAGGACAGGGCAGGGCCAGATACGCAGTATTTT
>TRBJ2-7|TRBD2|.|TRBV11-2
CASTVAGGPPYEQYF
TGTGCCAGCACCGTAGCGGGGGGGCCCCCCTACGAGCAGTACTTC
>TRBJ2-5|TRBD1|.|TRBV19
CASSPGGTETQYF
TGTGCCAGTAGTCCAGGGGGAACAGAGACCCAGTACTTC
>TRBJ2-1|TRBD1|.|TRBV9
CASSPRDRTYNEQFF
TGTGCCAGCAGCCCAAGGGACAGGACCTACAATGAGCAGTTCTTC
>TRBJ1-6|.|few|TRBV11-2
CASSYREASPLHF
TGTGCCAGCAGCTACAGGGAGGCTTCACCCCTCCACTTT
>TRBJ1-2|.|.|TRBV27
CASSLRQALGGYTF
TGTGCCAGCAGTTTAAGGCAGGCCCTTGGGGGCTACACCTTC
>TRBJ2-7|TRBD1|.|TRBV28
CANMDRGGEQYF
TGTGCCAACATGGACAGGGGCGGAGAGCAGTACTTC
>TRBJ2-2|.|.|TRBV5-1
CASRLDTTGELFF
TGCGCCAGCAGGCTAGACACCACCGGGGAGCTGTTTTTT
>TRBJ2-2|.|.|TRBV5-6
CASSLTLIGTTRDTGELFF
TGTGCCAGCAGCTTGACACTAATAGGGACGACGCGAGACACCGGGGAGCTGTTTTTT
>TRBJ2-1|TRBD2|.|TRBV19
CASSSPGTKSSYEQFF
TGTGCCAGTAGTAGCCCCGGGACTAAGTCTAGTTATGAGCAGTTCTTC
>TRBJ2-5|TRBD1|once|TRBV2
CASRPGQGTQETQYF
TGTGCCAGCAGGCCGGGACAGGGGACCCAAGAGACCCAGTACTTC
>TRBJ1-5|TRBD1|.|TRBV5-4
CASSLWGQGGGNQPQHF
TGTGCCAGCAGCCTCTGGGGACAGGGGGGGGGCAATCAGCCCCAGCATTTT
>TRBJ1-2|.|.|TRBV28
CASSLSGEGLGDGYTF
TGTGCCAGCAGTTTATCTGGGGAAGGGCTCGGGGATGGCTACACCTTC
>TRBJ1-6|TRBD1|few|TRBV5-6
CASSQFRGQGASSPLHF
TGTGCCAGCAGCCAATTCCGCGGACAGGGGGCAAGTTCACCCCTCCACTTT
>TRBJ2-1|.|.|TRBV19
CASSITEAAYNEQFF
TGTGCCAGTAGTATCACCGAGGCAGCCTACAATGAGCAGTTCTTC
>TRBJ2-7|.|.|TRBV19
CASSLTSETSYEQYF
TGTGCCAGTTCCCTGACCAGTGAAACCTCCTACGAGCAGTACTTC
>TRBJ2-7|.|many|TRBV28
CASRPTVGLSYEQYF
TGTGCCAGCAGGCCGACAGTGGGCCTCTCCTACGAGCAGTACTTC
>TRBJ2-7|.|few|TRBV6-1
CASSEALGWGHDEQYF
TGTGCCAGCAGTGAAGCGCTTGGGTGGGGTCACGACGAGCAGTACTTC
>TRBJ1-5|TRBD1|.|TRBV7-2
CASSLAGQSNQPQHF
TGTGCCAGCAGCTTAGCGGGACAGAGCAATCAGCCCCAGCATTTT
>TRBJ1-1|.|few|TRBV6-1
CASNKEMNTEAFF
TGTGCCAGCAATAAAGAAATGAACACTGAAGCTTTCTTT
>TRBJ2-7|TRBD2|.|TRBV4-3
CASSQWREVWYEQYF
TGCGCCAGCAGCCAGTGGCGGGAGGTATGGTACGAGCAGTACTTC